The present T cell receptor beta chain was sequenced within a study of spatial heterogeneity in lung cancer. CDR1 and CDR2 from the germline V gene are SGHTS and YDEGEE. The CDR3 has 13 amino acids. Deletions cut 5 bases from V and 5 bases from J, with 14 bases between. Time point: sample taken at primary tumor resection. Unsorted tumor, nontumor lung tissue or cryopreserved PBMC supplied the whole RNA. A unique molecular identifier was attached to every TCR cDNA molecule. TCRdb processed the 5' RACE reads anew with MiXCR; each CDR3 protein has one entry. The sample includes 40,000 to 50,000 distinct CDR3 sequences, 7.6% seen only once; the top ten take about 13%.

This sample comprised PBMCs, obtained at surgery. The clonotype comes from a female donor with early-stage non-small cell lung cancer. The chain recombines TRBV5-8 with TRBJ2-7, with D unresolved. The CDR3 loop is CASRRRAHHEQYF. The CDR3 DNA sequence: TGTGCCAGCAGGCGCCGGGCCCACCACGAGCAGTACTTC.